This is a list of T cell receptor beta chains from one sample in a study of beta chain features in type 1 diabetes. Generated by immunoSEQ multiplex PCR, the TCRdb table keeps only in-frame clones and is missing some. The sample records about 740,000 clones, 10% to 15% being singletons. Sequenced material: naive CD4+ T cells from blood. The receptors come from a man in his late teens or twenties with type 1 diabetes. CDR3s include the opening cysteine and the closing phenylalanine or tryptophan. The D gene is left open where the match is weak.

d_gene,v_gene,j_gene,CDR3aa
.,TRBV2,TRBJ2-5,CASSWRIQETQYF
.,TRBV7-9,TRBJ2-3,CASSLDLAFTDTQYF
.,TRBV30,TRBJ1-6,CAYGGPTGSPLHF
.,TRBV7-3,TRBJ1-1,CASSLTTDTEAFF
TRBD1,TRBV28,TRBJ2-7,CASSLSGQVFYEQYF
TRBD1,TRBV30,TRBJ2-7,CAWNRGPSSYEQYF
.,TRBV6-5,TRBJ2-7,CASLPGDTYEQYF
.,TRBV4-1,TRBJ2-4,CASSQVRDVPNIQYF
.,TRBV25-1,TRBJ1-1,CASSERGRNTEAFF
TRBD1,TRBV19,TRBJ1-1,CASISKQGTLMNTEAFF
TRBD1,TRBV28,TRBJ1-4,CATPVGQGDEKLFF
.,TRBV18,TRBJ2-5,CASSQNHPGPQETQYF
TRBD1,TRBV9,TRBJ1-1,CASSVLQGITEAFF
.,TRBV23-1,TRBJ2-2,CASGHTGELFF
TRBD1,TRBV6-6,TRBJ1-2,CASSPGTAYYGYTF
TRBD1,TRBV7-9,TRBJ1-4,CASSSTGGIDEKLFF
.,TRBV4-1,TRBJ1-3,CASSQDLGSGNTIYF
TRBD1,TRBV5-4,TRBJ2-5,CASGQGETQYF
.,TRBV15,TRBJ1-4,CATSRDQGNEKLFF
.,TRBV6-4,TRBJ2-3,CASSVMPGSDTQYF
.,TRBV7-2,TRBJ2-3,CASTQGGGRVDTQYF
.,TRBV5-4,TRBJ1-2,CASSFGSYGYTF
TRBD1,TRBV5-4,TRBJ1-2,CASSPPTGQNYGYTF
.,TRBV29-1,TRBJ1-1,CSVRGSRFEAFF
TRBD1,TRBV6-5,TRBJ2-7,CASSYSGTGVLEQYF
.,TRBV11-2,TRBJ2-1,CASSFKSLGLDEQFF
.,TRBV30,TRBJ2-7,CAWSGQTPYEQYF
.,TRBV6-1,TRBJ2-7,CASSETVSYAQYF
.,TRBV18,TRBJ1-1,CASSPAGNTEAFF
TRBD1,TRBV30,TRBJ1-2,CAWTPRGTGYGYTF
TRBD1,TRBV30,TRBJ1-1,CAWATGAGTEAFF
TRBD2,TRBV6-1,TRBJ2-5,CASRGTSEETQYF
.,TRBV7-6,TRBJ2-7,CASSLAREYEQYF